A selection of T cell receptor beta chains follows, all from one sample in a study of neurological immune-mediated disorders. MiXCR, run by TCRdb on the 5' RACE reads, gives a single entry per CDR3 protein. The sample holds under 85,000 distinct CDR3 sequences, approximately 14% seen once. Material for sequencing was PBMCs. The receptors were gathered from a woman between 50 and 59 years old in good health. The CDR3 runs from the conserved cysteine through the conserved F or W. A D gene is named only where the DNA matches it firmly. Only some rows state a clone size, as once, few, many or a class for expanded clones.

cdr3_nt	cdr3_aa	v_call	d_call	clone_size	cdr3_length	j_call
TGCGCCAGCAGCTTGAGGCTAGCGGGAACAGAGACCCAGTACTTC	CASSLRLAGTETQYF	TRBV5-1	TRBD2	many	15	TRBJ2-5
TGTGCCATCAGTGGACAGGGGCAAGATAATTCACCCCTCCACTTT	CAISGQGQDNSPLHF	TRBV10-3	TRBD1	NA	15	TRBJ1-6
TGCAGTGCTAGGGCGGGATCTCTGAACACTGAAGCTTTCTTT	CSARAGSLNTEAFF	TRBV20-1	NA	many	14	TRBJ1-1
TGCAGTGCTCCCTATAGGCGATACACCGGGGAGCTGTTTTTT	CSAPYRRYTGELFF	TRBV20-1	NA	NA	14	TRBJ2-2
TGCAGTGCTAGTATTTGGGACGGCTATTATGGCTACACCTTC	CSASIWDGYYGYTF	TRBV20-1	NA	many	14	TRBJ1-2
TGTGCCAGCAGCCAAGCTCCCCAGGGGGATTGGGAGACCCAGTACTTC	CASSQAPQGDWETQYF	TRBV3-1	TRBD1	many	16	TRBJ2-5
NA	CASSFGQGAFFF	TRBV7-2	NA	many	12	TRBJ1-1
TGCGCCAGCAGCTTGGGTCTAACCCTTTCCGGGGAGCTGTTTTTT	CASSLGLTLSGELFF	TRBV5-1	NA	many	15	TRBJ2-2
TGTGCCAGCAGCTTAGGGAGGGGCTCCTACAATGAGCAGTTCTTC	CASSLGRGSYNEQFF	TRBV11-2	NA	many	15	TRBJ2-1
TGCGCCAGCAGCTTGTGTTATTCGGGTCCTGAGCAGTTCTTC	CASSLCYSGPEQFF	TRBV5-1	NA	NA	14	TRBJ2-1
TGTGCCAGCAGTTTTGTGCAGGGACGTGACCAACGGGCGGAGACCCAGTACTTC	CASSFVQGRDQRAETQYF	TRBV28	NA	many	18	TRBJ2-5
TGTGCCAGCAGTTTGCCCAGGGGGCGTGAGACCCAGTACTTC	CASSLPRGRETQYF	TRBV28	TRBD1	many	14	TRBJ2-5
TGTGCCAGCAGCCCCTCTGTACATGAGCAGTTCTTC	CASSPSVHEQFF	TRBV5-5	NA	many	12	TRBJ2-1
TGCGCCAGCAGCTTGGGGACTGGGGGCTACGAGCAGTACTTC	CASSLGTGGYEQYF	TRBV5-1	NA	many	14	TRBJ2-7
TGCGCCAGCAGCTCTCGCGGACTAGCGGGAGGAGAGACCCAGTACTTC	CASSSRGLAGGETQYF	TRBV5-1	TRBD2	many	16	TRBJ2-5
TGCGCCAGCAGCGAGGACGCCTCTAATTATTCTGGCTACACCTTC	CASSEDASNYSGYTF	TRBV5-1	NA	NA	15	TRBJ1-2
TGTGCCAGCAGATTAAACGGGGAGAACACTGAAGCTTTCTTT	CASRLNGENTEAFF	TRBV5-1	NA	NA	14	TRBJ1-1